The 14 T cell receptor beta chains below were found in one sample sequenced in a study of metastatic and nonmetastatic thyroid tumors. All patients reached thyroid surgery having received no treatment beforehand. Using MiXCR, TCRdb re-called clones from the PCR reads. The table has some 15,000 clones, around 22% seen once. Sequenced input: adjacent normal tissue. Source of these receptors: a female donor with papillary thyroid cancer or a benign thyroid nodule (not recorded which). Some clones in this sample may be carry-over from other donors' samples.

The chain employs TRBV12-5 and TRBJ2-3, with D possibly being TRBD2 (6 bases). V was shortened by 1 base and J by 0 bases, with 11 bases between the two germline ends. Germline-derived CDR1 and CDR2 are LGHNT and FRNRAP. This CDR3 region has 16 residues. CDR3 nucleotides: TGTGCTAGTGGTTTGGCCAGGGACTGGAGCACAGATACGCAGTATTTT. Amino acids: CASGLARDWSTDTQYF.

A word on this clone: Since no conserved phenylalanine or tryptophan closes the CDR3, a read error is the likely cause. Because the CDR3's place on the DNA is in doubt, the DNA is left out and the CDR3 is given as listed by TCRdb. This chain uses TRBV7-6 with TRBJ2-6; the DNA was not compared with TRBD2, the D call given in the table. Per the germline V gene, CDR1 is SGHVS and CDR2 is FNYEAQ. The CDR3 is made up of 10 amino acids, end residues included. This CDR3 is CASSLASPSG.

With regard to this clone: Since no conserved phenylalanine or tryptophan closes the CDR3, a read error is the likely cause. The genes are TRBV20-1 and TRBJ2-7, with a possible D match to TRBD2 (7 bases). The V gene lost 6 bases and the J gene lost 3 bases, with 12 bases spanning the gap. The germline CDR1 and CDR2 sequences are DFQATT and SNEGSKA (reference sequence). The CDR3 consists of 12 residues. CDR3 bases: TGCAGTGCAGGGAGGGGGGTCTACGAGCAGTACTCC. This translates into CSAGRGVYEQYS.

The V call is TRBV7-3, the J call TRBJ2-2; tentatively, D is TRBD1 or TRBD2 (5 bases each). V shed 1 base and J shed 6 bases, with 21 bases lying between them. CDR1 and CDR2 from the germline V gene are SGHTA and FQGTGA. This CDR3 spans 18 amino acids. CDR3 amino acids: CASSLKTMQGDNAGELFF. The CDR3, as DNA: TGTGCCAGCAGCTTAAAAACCATGCAGGGAGACAACGCCGGGGAGCTGTTTTTT.

Judged by abundance, this clone is medium-sized. A much larger clone lies one base from this, so it may be a read error. Other DNA sequences of this sample code for an identical CDR3. This chain uses TRBV6-1 with TRBJ1-6; TRBD1 is a possible D gene (6 bases). The germline V gene encodes CDR1 MNHNS and CDR2 SASEGT. The CDR3 sequence is 17 residues long. V was pared by 6 bases and J by 0 bases, with 15 bases between. CDR3 sequence (DNA): TGTGCCAGCAGCTTCCGACAGGAGAGCTCCTATAATTCACCCCTCCACTTT. Translating it yields CASSFRQESSYNSPLHF.

This clone was seen at least ten times. A much larger clone differs by one base, so this may be a read error. The chain is built from TRBV19 and TRBJ2-2, with D unclear. In germline, CDR1 is LNHDA, CDR2 SQIVND (reference sequence). CDR3 length equals 11 residues. The CDR3 spells CASGNAGELFF. The CDR3 nucleotides read TGTGCCAGTGGGAACGCCGGGGAGCTGTTTTTT.

The sample holds a few counts of this clone. The J gene is TRBJ2-7, the V gene TRBV10-3, with D unclear. This CDR3 is built from 11 residues. Germline V gene data show CDR1 as ENHRY and CDR2 as SYGVKD. The V and J ends lost 1 base and 5 bases respectively, with 3 bases between them. The CDR3 spells CAISEYDEQYF. The CDR3 bases are TGTGCCATCAGTGAGTATGACGAGCAGTACTTC.

The chain is built from TRBV20-1 and TRBJ2-1, with 10 nucleotides matching TRBD2. The CDR3 runs 14 residues. V gave up 1 base and J gave up 4 bases; unmatched junction bases: 1. Germline V CDR1 and CDR2: DFQATT, SNEGSKA (reference sequence). The CDR3 region has the DNA TGCAGTGCTAGAGGGACTAGCGGATACAATGAGCAGTTCTTC. Protein sequence: CSARGTSGYNEQFF.

The genes are TRBV6-1 and TRBJ2-5; TRBD1 matches 9 bases. CDR1 is MNHNS and CDR2 is SASEGT in the germline V gene. Losses at the gene ends were 2 bases for V and 3 bases for J; bases not matched to a gene: 16. The CDR3 covers 19 residues. CDR3 sequence: CASSESWTGTGTAKETQYF. The DNA for the CDR3 is TGTGCCAGCAGTGAATCCTGGACCGGGACAGGGACGGCAAAAGAGACCCAGTACTTC.

The chain is built from TRBV25-1 and TRBJ2-7; D is unresolved. This CDR3 is built from 13 residues. Germline assignment: CDR1 MGHDK and CDR2 SYGVNS. Between the trimmed V and J ends, which lost 6 bases and 9 bases, there was a span of 18 bases. The CDR3, as DNA: TGTGCCAGCAGCGCCAATTGGGCTAGTAGGCAGTACTTC. Protein sequence: CASSANWASRQYF.

J is TRBJ2-7 and V is TRBV20-1, with D possibly being TRBD1 or TRBD2 (6 bases each). CDR3 size: 14 residues. Per the germline V gene, CDR1 is DFQATT and CDR2 is SNEGSKA (reference sequence). Deletions cut 3 bases from V and 0 bases from J, with 12 bases between. The CDR3 loop reads CSARGAGGSYEQYF. The DNA of the CDR3 is TGCAGTGCTAGGGGGGCCGGGGGCTCCTACGAGCAGTACTTC.

This clone was picked up a small number of times. The chain is built from TRBV19 and TRBJ1-5, with D possibly TRBD1 on 6 matching bases. Germline V gives CDR1 LNHDA, CDR2 SQIVND (reference sequence). Trimming pared 4 bases from V and 6 bases from J, leaving 16 bases between. This CDR3 has 15 amino acids. CDR3: CASSTTTGSSQPQHF. The CDR3 DNA sequence: TGTGCCAGTAGTACCACCACAGGGTCTTCTCAGCCCCAGCATTTT.

This clone was counted a few times. The genes are TRBV30 and TRBJ2-7; D ambiguous. The germline gives CDR1 GTSNPN, CDR2 SVGIG (reference sequence). This CDR3 has 11 amino acids. Trimming cost V 0 bases and J 6 bases, with 6 bases left between them. The CDR3 here is CAWSVATEQYF. Here the CDR3 DNA reads TGTGCCTGGAGTGTAGCAACCGAGCAGTACTTC.

The chain recombines TRBV28 with TRBJ2-1, with 10 positions matching TRBD1. In germline, CDR1 is MDHEN, CDR2 SYDVKM. V gave up 6 bases and J gave up 15 bases; unmatched junction bases: 11. CDR3 length: 13 residues. The CDR3 sequence is CASRQTGGSTWFF. Here the CDR3 DNA reads TGTGCCAGCAGGCAGACAGGGGGCTCTACGTGGTTCTTC.